The rows below give T cell receptor beta chains drawn from one sample of a study of blood T cell repertoires in COVID-19. Clones were read by immunoSEQ multiplex PCR, and TCRdb kept only the in-frame ones, dropping some. The table records some 240,000 clones, 70% to 85% of them present only once. The sample comprised peripheral blood. The receptors stem from a woman aged 40 to 50 who had recovered from COVID-19. Both conserved end residues are part of each CDR3. A D gene is named only where the DNA matches it firmly. A clone size is listed for some rows: how often the clone was seen (once, few, many), or a class if it is expanded.

clone size,J gene,V gene,D gene,CDR3 protein,CDR3 DNA
.,TRBJ2-2,TRBV7-8,TRBD2,CASSLKPSGGENTGELFF,TGTGCCAGCAGCTTAAAACCCAGCGGGGGGGAGAACACCGGGGAGCTGTTTTTT
.,TRBJ1-6,TRBV20-1,.,CSASNSDPLHF,TGCAGTGCTAGTAACTCTGATCCCCTCCACTTT
.,TRBJ2-5,TRBV12-5,.,CASGPEPRETQYF,TGTGCTAGTGGTCCCGAACCTAGGGAGACCCAGTACTTC
.,TRBJ2-1,TRBV9,TRBD2,CASSTSGETYNEQFF,TGTGCCAGCAGCACTAGCGGGGAAACCTACAATGAGCAGTTCTTC
.,TRBJ1-4,TRBV5-8,TRBD1,CASSFYRGTNEKLFF,TGTGCCAGCAGCTTCTACAGGGGAACTAATGAAAAACTGTTTTTT
.,TRBJ1-2,TRBV9,TRBD1,CASSKQGADYGYTF,TGTGCCAGCAGCAAACAGGGGGCTGACTATGGCTACACCTTC
.,TRBJ2-1,TRBV3-1/TRBV3-2,TRBD2,CASSQDGASGNYNEQFF,TGTGCCAGCAGCCAAGATGGGGCTAGCGGAAACTACAATGAGCAGTTCTTC
.,TRBJ2-1,TRBV7-9,TRBD2,CASSLVAGGLNEQFF,TGTGCCAGCAGCTTAGTAGCGGGGGGCCTGAATGAGCAGTTCTTC
.,TRBJ1-3,TRBV9,TRBD1,CASSITGEGNTIYF,TGTGCCAGCAGCATCACAGGGGAAGGAAACACCATATATTTT
.,TRBJ1-6,TRBV27,TRBD1,CASSWDRESPLHF,TGTGCCAGCAGTTGGGACAGGGAGTCACCCCTCCACTTT
.,TRBJ2-7,TRBV18,TRBD2,CASSPGASGGLSYSYEQYF,TGTGCCAGCTCACCAGGGGCTAGCGGGGGCCTCTCCTACTCCTACGAGCAGTACTTC
.,TRBJ2-7,TRBV27,TRBD1,CASSVGQVGYEQYF,TGTGCCAGCAGTGTAGGACAGGTCGGCTACGAGCAGTACTTC
.,TRBJ1-2,TRBV10-3,.,CAISEYQDSIYGYTF,TGTGCCATCAGTGAGTATCAGGACAGCATCTATGGCTACACCTTC
.,TRBJ1-2,TRBV28,.,CASRRRGGWTNYGYTF,TGTGCCAGCAGACGAAGGGGCGGTTGGACTAACTATGGCTACACCTTC
.,TRBJ2-5,TRBV5-1,.,CASSLERTGPSETQYF,TGCGCCAGCAGCTTGGAGCGAACAGGGCCATCAGAGACCCAGTACTTC
.,TRBJ2-7,TRBV5-4,.,CASSLGAGARGFEQYF,TGTGCCAGCAGCTTAGGGGCGGGGGCGAGGGGATTCGAGCAGTACTTC
.,TRBJ2-1,TRBV30,.,CAWSRGAYNEQFF,TGTGCCTGGAGCCGGGGAGCATACAATGAGCAGTTCTTC
.,TRBJ1-1,TRBV24-1,.,CATSGWGRTSEAFF,TGTGCCACCAGCGGATGGGGGCGAACCTCTGAAGCTTTCTTT
.,TRBJ2-7,TRBV7-2,.,CASSFSRTVYEQYF,TGTGCCAGCAGCTTCAGTAGGACAGTCTACGAGCAGTACTTC
.,TRBJ1-1,TRBV25-1,TRBD1,CASSVLVGTGDTEAFF,TGTGCCAGCAGTGTCCTCGTTGGGACAGGGGACACTGAAGCTTTCTTT
.,TRBJ2-5,TRBV19,.,CASSIDHGSGQETQYF,TGTGCCAGTAGTATAGATCACGGCAGCGGACAAGAGACCCAGTACTTC
.,TRBJ2-2,TRBV4-3,.,CASSQNRGPPGELFF,TGCGCCAGCAGCCAAAACAGAGGGCCTCCCGGGGAGCTGTTTTTT
.,TRBJ1-1,TRBV19,.,CASSPVISGTEAFF,TGTGCCAGTTCCCCCGTAATCTCAGGGACTGAAGCTTTCTTT
.,TRBJ1-5,TRBV12-5,.,CASGLAGALQPQHF,TGTGCTAGTGGCCTGGCTGGTGCCTTACAGCCCCAGCATTTT
once,TRBJ1-5,TRBV18,TRBD1,CASSPRQGQDQPQHF,TGTGCCAGCTCACCACGACAGGGGCAGGATCAGCCCCAGCATTTT
.,TRBJ2-5,TRBV19,TRBD2,CASSKGLAGGRETQYF,TGTGCCAGTAGTAAAGGGCTAGCGGGGGGTCGGGAGACCCAGTACTTC
few,TRBJ1-2,TRBV7-9,.,CASSLSYGYTF,TGTGCCAGCAGCTTGAGCTATGGCTACACCTTC
few,TRBJ1-3,TRBV6-5,.,CASRSGAGNTIYF,TGTGCCAGCAGAAGCGGAGCTGGAAACACCATATATTTT
.,TRBJ2-7,TRBV9,TRBD1,CASSPSGTDSYEQYF,TGTGCCAGCAGCCCTTCAGGGACAGACTCCTACGAGCAGTACTTC
once,TRBJ1-5,TRBV4-1,.,CASSQDVTLNQPQHF,TGCGCCAGCAGCCAAGATGTCACCCTAAATCAGCCCCAGCATTTT
.,TRBJ1-1,TRBV19,.,CASSPPRNTEAFF,TGTGCCAGTAGTCCCCCTAGGAACACTGAAGCTTTCTTT
once,TRBJ1-2,TRBV12-3/TRBV12-4,.,CASSTGPASGYTF,TGTGCCAGCAGCACAGGGCCTGCCAGTGGCTACACCTTC
once,TRBJ1-2,TRBV7-8,TRBD1,CASRDTGAPNYGYTF,TGTGCCAGCAGGGATACAGGGGCGCCTAACTATGGCTACACCTTC
.,TRBJ1-4,TRBV9,TRBD1,CASSVQGQLNEKLFF,TGTGCCAGCAGCGTGCAGGGACAGCTTAATGAAAAACTGTTTTTT
.,TRBJ1-5,TRBV6-5,TRBD1,CASSSGTGDNQPQHF,TGTGCCAGCAGTTCCGGGACAGGGGACAATCAGCCCCAGCATTTT
.,TRBJ2-7,TRBV7-9,TRBD2,CASSYKASGYYEQYF,TGTGCCAGCAGTTATAAAGCTAGCGGTTATTACGAGCAGTACTTC
.,TRBJ2-2,TRBV2,TRBD1,CASAPDRANTGELFF,TGTGCCAGCGCTCCGGACAGGGCAAACACCGGGGAGCTGTTTTTT
.,TRBJ2-6,TRBV28,.,CASTTGGTGANVLTF,TGTGCCAGCACCACGGGCGGGACTGGGGCCAACGTCCTGACTTTC
.,TRBJ2-1,TRBV5-1,TRBD1,CASSLGQGVGNEQFF,TGCGCCAGCAGCTTGGGACAGGGGGTGGGGAATGAGCAGTTCTTC
few,TRBJ2-5,TRBV10-3,TRBD1,CATGQNQETQYF,TGTGCCACGGGACAGAACCAAGAGACCCAGTACTTC
.,TRBJ2-1,TRBV4-3,.,CASSSSRLYNEQFF,TGCGCCAGCAGCTCTTCTAGGCTTTACAATGAGCAGTTCTTC
few,TRBJ1-1,TRBV5-1,.,CASSLGQGWTEAFF,TGCGCCAGCAGCTTGGGCCAGGGGTGGACTGAAGCTTTCTTT
.,TRBJ1-1,TRBV6-2/TRBV6-3,.,CASSYGREGTEAFF,TGTGCCAGCAGTTACGGCAGGGAAGGCACTGAAGCTTTCTTT
once,TRBJ1-4,TRBV7-9,.,CASSREGVANEKLFF,TGTGCCAGCAGCCGTGAGGGGGTGGCTAATGAAAAACTGTTTTTT
.,TRBJ2-2,TRBV19,.,CASSITGNTGELFF,TGTGCCAGTAGTATAACAGGGAACACCGGGGAGCTGTTTTTT
.,TRBJ2-2,TRBV4-3,TRBD2,CASSQRPPGGDVGELFF,TGCGCCAGCAGCCAACGTCCCCCTGGGGGGGATGTCGGGGAGCTGTTTTTT
.,TRBJ1-5,TRBV28,.,CASSLGDFAGGNQPQHF,TGTGCCAGCAGTTTGGGGGACTTTGCTGGCGGCAATCAGCCCCAGCATTTT
.,TRBJ1-1,TRBV5-1,.,CASSLLENTEAFF,TGCGCCAGCAGCTTGTTAGAGAACACTGAAGCTTTCTTT
.,TRBJ1-2,TRBV5-1,.,CASTPRGYTF,TGCGCCAGCACTCCCCGGGGCTACACCTTC
.,TRBJ1-2,TRBV18,TRBD1,CASSGGQGAIGGYTF,TGTGCCAGCTCAGGAGGACAGGGGGCGATTGGGGGCTACACCTTC
.,TRBJ1-3,TRBV7-2,.,CASSLVPNGFGGNTIYF,TGTGCCAGCAGCTTAGTCCCGAACGGGTTCGGGGGAAACACCATATATTTT
.,TRBJ1-1,TRBV11-3,.,CASSLYGDTEAFF,TGTGCCAGCAGCTTGTACGGGGACACTGAAGCTTTCTTT
.,TRBJ2-1,TRBV29-1,TRBD2,CSVEDPAGGTGEQFF,TGCAGCGTTGAAGATCCAGCGGGGGGAACTGGTGAGCAGTTCTTC